By sample share, the clone carrying this T cell receptor (beta chain) is medium-sized. Its target is not known. The data stem from a study of sequential checkpoint blockade in melanoma. Study details: Randomization was 1:1 between first-line nivolumab→ipilimumab and ipilimumab→nivolumab. DNA from 91 pretreatment tumor samples underwent TCRβ immunosequencing. Matched biopsies came pretreatment and at week 13 for 20 to 25 patients.

Findings of the study overall: For nivolumab-first patients, baseline tumor clonality was associated with response.

Profiling relied on immunoSEQ multiplex PCR, and the TCRdb table lists in-frame clones only, not all of them. The sample holds some 8,000 clones, about 28% seen once. Germline CDR1 and CDR2: SGDLS and YYNGEE. Deletions cut 0 bases from V and 5 bases from J, with 17 bases between. The length of the CDR3 is 17 residues. Treatment noted: randomized to nivolumab then ipilimumab (arm A) or the reverse (arm B). The chain uses TRBV9 and TRBJ1-4, with D perhaps TRBD1 (6 bases). The sample consisted of tumor tissue (inferred from file names), taken from a patient given nivolumab and ipilimumab in sequence. This clonotype was obtained from a human donor with melanoma. The CDR3 sequence is CASSVGDTGLTNEKLFF. CDR3 nucleotide sequence: TGTGCCAGCAGCGTAGGGGACACCGGTCTAACGAATGAAAAACTGTTTTTT.